This T cell receptor beta chain was profiled in a study of response to subunit inactivated influenza vaccine. Study-level findings and limits: Each seasonal influenza vaccination recruits few new T cells, the authors suggested.

This clonotype was found a few times. The antigen is unknown. TCRdb re-derived calls from the RT-PCR reads in MiXCR, one entry per CDR3 protein. Counted here are 530,000 or so distinct CDR3 sequences, roughly 12% occurring once; the ten biggest clones make up roughly a tenth. V was clipped by 6 bases and J by 6 bases, with 18 bases between them. This CDR3 region has 14 residues. From germline, CDR1 is DFQATT and CDR2 SNEGSKA (reference sequence). The sample in question was PBMCs from blood, obtained on the day of vaccination. The chain joins TRBV20-1 to TRBJ1-5, with D perhaps matching TRBD1 (5 bases). The origin of this receptor is a man in his fifties who received an inactivated influenza vaccine. CDR3 protein: CSAQEGNVGQPQHF. The CDR3 bases are TGCAGTGCCCAGGAGGGGAATGTCGGTCAGCCCCAGCATTTT.